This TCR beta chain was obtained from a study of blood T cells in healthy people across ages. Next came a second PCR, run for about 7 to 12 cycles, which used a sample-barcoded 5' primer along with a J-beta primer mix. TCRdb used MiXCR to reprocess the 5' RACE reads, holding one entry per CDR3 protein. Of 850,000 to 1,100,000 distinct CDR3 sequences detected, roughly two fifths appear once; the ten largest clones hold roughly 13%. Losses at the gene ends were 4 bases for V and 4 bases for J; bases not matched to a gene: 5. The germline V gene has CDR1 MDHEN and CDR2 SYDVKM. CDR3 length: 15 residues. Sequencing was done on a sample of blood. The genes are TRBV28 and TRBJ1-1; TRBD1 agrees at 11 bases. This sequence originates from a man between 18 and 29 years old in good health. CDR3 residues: CASSSDRGPGTEAFF. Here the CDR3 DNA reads TGTGCCAGCAGTTCGGACAGGGGGCCGGGCACTGAAGCTTTCTTT.